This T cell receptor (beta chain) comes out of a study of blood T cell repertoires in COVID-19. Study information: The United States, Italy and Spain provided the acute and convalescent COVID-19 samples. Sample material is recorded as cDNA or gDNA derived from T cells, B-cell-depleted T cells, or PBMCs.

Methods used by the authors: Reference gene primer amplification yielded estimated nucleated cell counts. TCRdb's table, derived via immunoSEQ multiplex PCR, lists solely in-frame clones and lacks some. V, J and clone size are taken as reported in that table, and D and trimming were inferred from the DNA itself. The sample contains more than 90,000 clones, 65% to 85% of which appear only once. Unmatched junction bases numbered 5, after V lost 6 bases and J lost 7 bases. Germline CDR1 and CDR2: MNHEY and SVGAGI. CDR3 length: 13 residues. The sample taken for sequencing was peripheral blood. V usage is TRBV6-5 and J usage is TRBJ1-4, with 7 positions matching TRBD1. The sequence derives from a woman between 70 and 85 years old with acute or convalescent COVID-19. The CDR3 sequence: CASRRAGGEKLFF. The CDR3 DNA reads TGTGCCAGCAGAAGGGCAGGGGGTGAAAAACTGTTTTTT.